This T cell receptor beta chain is drawn from a study of shared clonotypes between healthy human individuals. Libraries were prepared by immunoSEQ multiplex PCR; TCRdb keeps only in-frame clonotypes and omits some of them. The sample has about 1.4 million clones, roughly 97% seen once. The CDR3 sequence is 13 residues long. Deletions cut 1 base from V and 3 bases from J, with 7 bases between. Germline V gene lookup returns CDR1 SGHVS and CDR2 FNYEAQ. This TCR was sampled from a man under 40 in good health. The J gene is TRBJ2-7, the V gene TRBV7-6; D gene unclear. The sequencing sample was made of naive CD4+ T cells sorted from blood. As to subset: CD45RA+ positively selected. The CDR3 sequence: CASSLGVGYEQYF. The DNA of the CDR3 is TGTGCCAGCAGCTTAGGGGTGGGCTACGAGCAGTACTTC.